This TCR beta chain was identified in a study of shared clonotypes between healthy human individuals. Study outcomes and limitations: Roughly 5% was the fraction of naive CD4 clonotypes found shared across a few donors. Represented diversity, genetic and exposure-history alike, was limited by few donors.

Points on this clone: Its antigen remains unidentified.

Every immunoSEQ plate was one replicate of a subset's evenly spread DNA. Original processing notes: As immunoSEQ supplied junction-only sequences (without quality scores), filtering differed. Profiling relied on immunoSEQ multiplex PCR, and the TCRdb table lists in-frame clones only, not all of them. V, J and clone size derive from that table, while D and trimming were established from the DNA sequence. This sample has more than 500,000 clones, with around 96% found just once. The TCR originated in a woman aged 25 to 45 in good health. Specimen: naive CD4+ T cells sorted from blood. Documented subset: CD45RA+ positively selected.

CDR3 amino acids: CASSAILAGDYEQYF. CDR3 nucleotide sequence: TGTGCCAGCAGTGCAATACTAGCGGGGGACTACGAGCAGTACTTC. The rearrangement joins TRBV25-1 to TRBJ2-7; 11 bases are a match to TRBD2. Looked up from germline, CDR1 is MGHDK and CDR2 is SYGVNS. The CDR3 has 15 amino acids. J lost 3 bases, V lost 4 bases, and 5 bases had no gene match.